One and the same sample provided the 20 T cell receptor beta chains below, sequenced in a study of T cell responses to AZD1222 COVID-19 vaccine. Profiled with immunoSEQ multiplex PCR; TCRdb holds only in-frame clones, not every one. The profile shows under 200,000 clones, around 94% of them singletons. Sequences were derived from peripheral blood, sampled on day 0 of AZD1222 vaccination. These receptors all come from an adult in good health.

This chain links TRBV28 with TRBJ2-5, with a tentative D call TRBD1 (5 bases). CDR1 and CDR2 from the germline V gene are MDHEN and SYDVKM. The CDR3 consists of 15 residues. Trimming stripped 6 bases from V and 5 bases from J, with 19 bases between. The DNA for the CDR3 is TGTGCCAGCAGCCCCATGCAGGGTTTGGAGGAGACCCAGTACTTC. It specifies CASSPMQGLEETQYF.

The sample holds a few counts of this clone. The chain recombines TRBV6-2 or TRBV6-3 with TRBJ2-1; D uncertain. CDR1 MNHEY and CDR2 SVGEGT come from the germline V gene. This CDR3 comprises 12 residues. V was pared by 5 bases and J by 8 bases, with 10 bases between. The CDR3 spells CASSPSADEQFF. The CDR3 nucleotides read TGTGCCAGCAGTCCCTCCGCGGATGAGCAGTTCTTC.

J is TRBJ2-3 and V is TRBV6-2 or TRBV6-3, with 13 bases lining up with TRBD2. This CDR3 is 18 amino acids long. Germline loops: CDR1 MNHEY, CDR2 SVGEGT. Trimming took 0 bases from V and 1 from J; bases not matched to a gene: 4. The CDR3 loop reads CASSYSMGLAGRTDTQYF. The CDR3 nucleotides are TGTGCCAGCAGTTACTCGATGGGACTAGCGGGGCGCACAGATACGCAGTATTTT.

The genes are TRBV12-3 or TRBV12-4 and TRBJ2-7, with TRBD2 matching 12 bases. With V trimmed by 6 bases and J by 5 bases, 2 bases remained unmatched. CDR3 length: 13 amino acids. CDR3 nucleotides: TGTGCCAGCAGGACTAGCGGGAGAAACGAGCAGTACTTC. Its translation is CASRTSGRNEQYF.

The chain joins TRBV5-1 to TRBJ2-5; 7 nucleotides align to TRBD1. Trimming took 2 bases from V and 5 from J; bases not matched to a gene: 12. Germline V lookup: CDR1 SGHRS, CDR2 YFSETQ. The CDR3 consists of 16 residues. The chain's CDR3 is CASSFNPDRARETQYF. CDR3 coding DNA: TGCGCCAGCAGCTTCAACCCCGACAGGGCCCGGGAGACCCAGTACTTC.

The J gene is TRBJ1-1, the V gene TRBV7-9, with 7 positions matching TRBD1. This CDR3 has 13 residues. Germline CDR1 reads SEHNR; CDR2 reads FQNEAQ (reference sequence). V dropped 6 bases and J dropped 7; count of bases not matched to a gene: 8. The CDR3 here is CASSTRDRGEAFF. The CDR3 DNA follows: TGTGCCAGCAGTACCCGGGACAGAGGTGAAGCTTTCTTT.

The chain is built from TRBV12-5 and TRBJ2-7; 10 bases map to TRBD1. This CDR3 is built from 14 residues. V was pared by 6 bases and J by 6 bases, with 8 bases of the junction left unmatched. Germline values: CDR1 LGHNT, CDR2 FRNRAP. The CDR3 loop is CASGPPGDRGEQYF. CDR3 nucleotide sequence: TGTGCTAGTGGCCCCCCAGGGGACAGGGGCGAGCAGTACTTC.

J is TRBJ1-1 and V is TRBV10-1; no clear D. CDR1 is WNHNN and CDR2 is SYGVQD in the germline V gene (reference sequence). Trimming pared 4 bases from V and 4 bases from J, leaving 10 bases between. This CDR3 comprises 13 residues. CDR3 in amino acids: CASSASMGTEAFF. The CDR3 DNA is TGCGCCAGCAGTGCTAGTATGGGCACTGAAGCTTTCTTT.

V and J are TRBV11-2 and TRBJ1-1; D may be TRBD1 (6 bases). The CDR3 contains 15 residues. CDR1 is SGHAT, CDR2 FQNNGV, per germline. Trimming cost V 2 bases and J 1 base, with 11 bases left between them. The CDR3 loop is CASSLTGTKNTEAFF. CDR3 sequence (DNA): TGTGCCAGCAGCTTAACCGGGACAAAGAACACTGAAGCTTTCTTT. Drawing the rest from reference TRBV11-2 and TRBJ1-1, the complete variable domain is EAGVAQSPRYKIIEKRQSVAFWCNPISGHATLYWYQQILGQGPKLLIQFQNNGVVDDSQLPKDRFSAERLKGVDSTLKIQPAKLEDSAVYLCASSLTGTKNTEAFFGQGTRLTVV.

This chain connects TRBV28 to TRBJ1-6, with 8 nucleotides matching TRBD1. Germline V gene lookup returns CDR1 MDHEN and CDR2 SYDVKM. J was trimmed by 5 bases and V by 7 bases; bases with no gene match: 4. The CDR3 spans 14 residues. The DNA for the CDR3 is TGTGCCAGCATAGGACAGGGTAATAATTCACCCCTCCACTTT. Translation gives CASIGQGNNSPLHF.

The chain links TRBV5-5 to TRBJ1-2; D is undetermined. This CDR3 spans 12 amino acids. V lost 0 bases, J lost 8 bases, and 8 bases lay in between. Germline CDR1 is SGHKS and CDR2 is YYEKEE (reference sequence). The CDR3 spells CASSLVTEGYTF. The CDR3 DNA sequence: TGTGCCAGCAGCTTGGTCACGGAGGGCTACACCTTC.

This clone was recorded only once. CDR3 coding DNA: TGTGCCAGCAGTCTGGACAGGCCCCCGGATACGCAGTATTTT. Translated, it gives CASSLDRPPDTQYF. The V gene is TRBV7-3, the J gene TRBJ2-3, with TRBD1 identical over 7 bases. The CDR3 length is 14 residues. Unmatched junction bases numbered 9, after V lost 6 bases and J lost 6 bases. Germline V gene data show CDR1 as SGHTA and CDR2 as FQGTGA.

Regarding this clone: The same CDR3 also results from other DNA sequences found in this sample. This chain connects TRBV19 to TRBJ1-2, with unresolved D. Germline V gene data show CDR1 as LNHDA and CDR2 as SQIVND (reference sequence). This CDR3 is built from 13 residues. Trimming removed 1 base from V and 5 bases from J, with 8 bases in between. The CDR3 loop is CASSIGAEYGYTF. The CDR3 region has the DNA TGTGCCAGTAGTATAGGGGCCGAGTATGGCTACACCTTC. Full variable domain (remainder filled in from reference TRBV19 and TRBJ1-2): DGGITQSPKYLFRKEGQNVTLSCEQNLNHDAMYWYRQDPGQGLRLIYYSQIVNDFQKGDIAEGYSVSREKKESFPLTVTSAQKNPTAFYLCASSIGAEYGYTFGSGTRLTVV.

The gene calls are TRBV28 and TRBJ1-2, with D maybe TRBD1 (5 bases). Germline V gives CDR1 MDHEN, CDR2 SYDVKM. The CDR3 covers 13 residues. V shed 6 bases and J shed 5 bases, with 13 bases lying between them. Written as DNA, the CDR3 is TGTGCCAGCAGACTGGGCAGGGAATATGGCTACACCTTC. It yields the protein CASRLGREYGYTF.

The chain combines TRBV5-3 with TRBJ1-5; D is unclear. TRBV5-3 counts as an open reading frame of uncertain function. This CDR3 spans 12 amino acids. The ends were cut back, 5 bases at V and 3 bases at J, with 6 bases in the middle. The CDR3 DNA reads TGTGCCAGAAGGAGGAACAATCAGCCCCAGCATTTT. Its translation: CARRRNNQPQHF.

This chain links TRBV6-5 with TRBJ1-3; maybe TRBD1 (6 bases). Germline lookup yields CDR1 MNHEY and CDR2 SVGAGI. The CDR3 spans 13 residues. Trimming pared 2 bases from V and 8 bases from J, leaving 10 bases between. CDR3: CASSYRAGDTIYF. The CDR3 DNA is TGTGCCAGCAGTTACCGGGCAGGGGACACCATATATTTT.

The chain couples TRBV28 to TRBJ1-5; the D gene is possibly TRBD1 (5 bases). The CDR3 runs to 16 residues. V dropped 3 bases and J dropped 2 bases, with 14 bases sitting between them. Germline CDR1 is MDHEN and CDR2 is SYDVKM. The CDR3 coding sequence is TGTGCCAGCAGTTTTCCTCGAGGGGAGGGCAATCAGCCCCAGCATTTT. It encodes CASSFPRGEGNQPQHF.

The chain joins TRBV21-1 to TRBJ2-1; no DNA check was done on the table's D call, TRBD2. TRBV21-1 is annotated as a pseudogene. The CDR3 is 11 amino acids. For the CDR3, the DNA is TGTGCCAGCAGCGAGGTGAATGAGCAGTTCTTC. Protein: CASSEVNEQFF.

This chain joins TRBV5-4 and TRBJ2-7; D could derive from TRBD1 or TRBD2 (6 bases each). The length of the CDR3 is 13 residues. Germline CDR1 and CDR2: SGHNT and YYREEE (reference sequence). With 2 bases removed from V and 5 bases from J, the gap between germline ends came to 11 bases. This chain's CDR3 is CASSFGGRDEQYF. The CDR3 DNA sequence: TGTGCCAGCAGCTTTGGGGGGCGCGACGAGCAGTACTTC. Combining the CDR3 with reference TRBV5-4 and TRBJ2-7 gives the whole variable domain ETGVTQSPTHLIKTRGQQVTLRCSSQSGHNTVSWYQQALGQGPQFIFQYYREEENGRGNFPPRFSGLQFPNYSSELNVNALELDDSALYLCASSFGGRDEQYFGPGTRLTVT.

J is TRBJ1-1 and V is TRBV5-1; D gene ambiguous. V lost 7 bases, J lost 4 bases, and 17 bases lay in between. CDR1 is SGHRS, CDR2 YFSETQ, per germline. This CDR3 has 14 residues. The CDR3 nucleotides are TGCGCCAGCGGACGACAAGACCGGGGCACTGAAGCTTTCTTT. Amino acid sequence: CASGRQDRGTEAFF.